This T cell receptor (beta chain) is drawn from a study of blood T cell repertoires in COVID-19. Germline CDR1 is LNHNV and CDR2 is YYDKDF (reference sequence). This CDR3 comprises 14 residues. Trimming took off 3 bases at V and 0 bases at J, with 8 bases between the two ends. In regard to this clone: The sample has other DNA sequences that encode this CDR3 too.

This table comes from immunoSEQ multiplex PCR, and its TCRdb copy is limited to in-frame clones, with some not included. Of fewer than 400,000 clones listed, roughly 85% were seen once; the top ten hold roughly 2.2%. This chain connects TRBV15 to TRBJ1-2, with a weak D call TRBD1 (6 bases). The sequence was collected from a man aged 30-40 years who had recovered from COVID-19. The sequenced sample consisted of PBMCs or T cells enriched from blood (not recorded which). For the CDR3, the DNA is TGTGCCACCAGCAGGGACAGAGCTAACTATGGCTACACCTTC. Protein product: CATSRDRANYGYTF. Filled out from reference TRBV15 and TRBJ1-2, the complete variable domain reads DAMVIQNPRYQVTQFGKPVTLSCSQTLNHNVMYWYQQKSSQAPKLLFHYYDKDFNNEADTPDNFQSRRPNTSFCFLDIRSPGLGDTAMYLCATSRDRANYGYTFGSGTRLTVV.